Listed here are 5 T cell receptor beta chains from one sample, sequenced in a study of blood T cells in healthy people across ages. A second PCR of roughly 7 to 11 cycles used a sample-barcoded 5' primer and a J-beta primer mix. Each CDR3 protein gets one entry after TCRdb re-called the 5' RACE reads with MiXCR. The data show approximately 880,000 distinct CDR3 sequences, around 48% seen once. What was sequenced was blood. The receptors come from a man aged 30 to 45 in good health.

This chain links TRBV6-2 or TRBV6-3 with TRBJ2-5, with D possibly being TRBD1 (5 bases). Germline V gene lookup returns CDR1 MNHEY and CDR2 SVGEGT. Trimming shortened V by 4 bases and J by 11 bases, and 26 bases separated the two germline ends. This CDR3 is built from 16 residues. The CDR3 sequence is CASSFLQGMVPYGQYF. Written as DNA, the CDR3 is TGTGCCAGCAGTTTCCTCCAGGGAATGGTCCCCTACGGGCAGTACTTC.

This clonotype was seen a handful of times. This sequence joins TRBV9 and TRBJ2-3; D remains ambiguous. This CDR3 is 15 amino acids long. CDR1 SGDLS and CDR2 YYNGEE come from the germline V gene. V was clipped by 1 base and J by 3 bases, with 12 bases between them. CDR3 amino acids: CASSVLLSGTDTQYF. The CDR3 nucleotides are TGTGCCAGCAGCGTACTTCTCTCTGGTACAGATACGCAGTATTTT. The full variable domain, completed using reference TRBV9 and TRBJ2-3, is DSGVTQTPKHLITATGQRVTLRCSPRSGDLSVYWYQQSLDQGLQFLIQYYNGEERAKGNILERFSAQQFPDLHSELNLSSLELGDSALYFCASSVLLSGTDTQYFGPGTRLTVL.

J is TRBJ2-5 and V is TRBV6-5; no firm D call. V was clipped by 0 bases and J by 11 bases, with 16 bases between them. From germline, CDR1 is MNHEY and CDR2 SVGAGI. This CDR3 is 14 amino acids long. This CDR3 reads CASSYSGLNNEQYF. The DNA of the CDR3 is TGTGCCAGCAGTTACTCTGGGCTTAACAATGAGCAGTACTTC.

The rearrangement uses TRBV9 and TRBJ2-6, with D possibly being TRBD2 (6 bases). V shed 7 bases and J shed 0 bases, with 17 bases lying between them. Germline V gene lookup returns CDR1 SGDLS and CDR2 YYNGEE. The CDR3 covers 17 residues. The CDR3 DNA reads as TGTGCCAGCGGCGCCTACGGAGGGGTCTCTGGGGCCAACGTCCTGACTTTC. Encoded protein: CASGAYGGVSGANVLTF.

This clonotype came up a few times. The chain links TRBV4-3 to TRBJ2-5, with D hard to call. V lost 0 bases and J lost 4, with 9 bases in between. This CDR3 spans 14 amino acids. CDR1 and CDR2 from the germline V gene are LGHNA and YSLEER. Here the CDR3 reads CASSQDRGSETQYF. The CDR3 bases are TGCGCCAGCAGCCAAGATCGAGGTTCAGAGACCCAGTACTTC.